The T cell receptor (beta chain) under discussion was sequenced for a study of CD8 T cells in ankylosing spondylitis (dated by TCRdb to between 2016 and 2019). Study-level background: To find TCR variants linked to disease, the study profiled T cell receptor beta repertoires in ankylosing spondylitis patients and healthy donors. The whole study cohort included 108 healthy donors and 25 or so ankylosing spondylitis patients. Samples of peripheral blood were taken, and for ankylosing spondylitis patients, synovial fluid was collected as well. What the authors observed across the whole study: In peripheral blood, the disease-linked clones were found at relatively low frequencies and had a CD8+ phenotype. A TCR beta motif of 7 or 8 highly homologous amino acid variants appeared characteristic of blood from ankylosing spondylitis patients. Some of the motif variants had been reported before in the synovial fluid and blood of reactive arthritis patients, a finding that suggests common disease-initiation mechanisms. The disease-linked clones were reported to be significantly enriched in matched synovial fluid samples from ankylosing spondylitis patients.

Reading the germline V gene gives CDR1 SGHAT and CDR2 FQNNGV. Deletion took 6 bases off V and 2 bases off J, with a span of 14 bases between the germline ends. Taken from cysteine to phenylalanine, the CDR3 has 16 residues. Solely the CDR3 DNA is kept, with 48 bases framed from the first base. TCRdb names Illumina HiSeq 2500 as the instrument used. Quantitative 5'-RACE with molecular barcodes was the method used to prepare the TCR beta libraries. From the authors' description of their analysis: A new computational method, built on a probabilistic model of VDJ rearrangement, was used to identify disease-linked TCR variants. TCRdb reworked the public reads: Q25 trimming with fastp, MiXCR clone assembly, productive beta chains retained. Identical CDR3 protein sequences are pooled into one entry, listed with their most common genes and DNA. V and J calls and clone size were set by TCRdb, not the authors. For this sample the table gives 450,000 or so distinct CDR3 sequences, of which roughly 25% were detected only once. About 0.92% of the sample is held by the ten biggest clonotypes.

This clonotype was observed a few times. Its recognized antigen is unknown. No much larger clone exists at a distance of one base, and base qualities are not known. The source of this sequence is a male donor with ankylosing spondylitis. This chain is built from TRBV11-2 and TRBJ2-6; the D gene remains uncertain. Sample: blood, either unsorted or a sorted T cell fraction (not recorded which). This receptor carries the CDR3 CASSFSLGTGANVLTF. The nucleotide sequence is TGTGCCAGCAGTTTTAGTTTAGGGACTGGGGCCAACGTCCTGACTTTC.